The sequence of this T cell receptor (beta chain) was determined in a study of T cell changes during pregnancy in multiple sclerosis. This clone was counted once. TCRdb keeps only in-frame clones here, not all; method: immunoSEQ multiplex PCR. The sample contains 15,000 to 17,000 clones, approximately 80% of which appear only once. This sequence was found in a female donor in good health, enrolled as a control in a pregnancy study. This specimen was CD8+ T cells from peripheral blood mononuclear cells, taken after pregnancy.

CDR3 sequence: CASSEGTGGNSPLHF. CDR3 DNA: TGTGCCAGCAGTGAAGGAACAGGGGGGAATTCACCCCTCCACTTT. This chain uses TRBV2 with TRBJ1-6; 8 nucleotides agree with TRBD1. In germline, CDR1 is SNHLY, CDR2 FYNNEI. With V trimmed by 1 base and J by 7 bases, 3 bases remained unmatched. The CDR3 length is 15 residues.